This TCR beta chain was recorded in a study of technical replicates of blood from several donors. V was clipped by 7 bases and J by 2 bases, with 9 bases between them. Germline loops: CDR1 MGHRA, CDR2 YSYEKL. The CDR3 is made up of 12 amino acids. Method: immunoSEQ multiplex PCR; TCRdb's copy keeps in-frame clones and lacks some. The table has some 80,000 clones, approximately 94% seen once; the top ten hold about 0.27%. Sequenced material: T cells isolated from PBMCs. This receptor was obtained from a human donor in good health. V usage is TRBV4-1 and J usage is TRBJ2-7; D not resolved. This chain's CDR3 is CASTGETYEQYF. DNA of the CDR3: TGCGCCAGCACAGGCGAAACCTACGAGCAGTACTTC.